This TCR beta chain was recorded in a study of T cells in Graves' hyperthyroidism and ophthalmopathy. Study-wide findings and caveats: Most clonotypes that expanded in the thyroid above 0.001 also showed up in blood.

To note about this clonotype: No antigen is known for it.

Amplification targeted TCR beta CDR3 regions from RNA transcripts. A first-round RT-PCR of the TCR CDR3 used the HTBI primer set. TCRdb recomputed calls from the multiplex PCR reads with MiXCR, one row per CDR3 protein. The sample lists fewer than 250,000 distinct CDR3 sequences; over 20% were seen once. The clonotype comes from a middle-aged woman with Graves' ophthalmopathy. The sequencing sample was made of blood.

CDR3 coding DNA: TGTGCCAGCAGTCAACCGGGACAGGGAACGGAGACCCAGTACTTC. The encoded protein is CASSQPGQGTETQYF. The chain couples TRBV6-1 to TRBJ2-5; 9 bases align to TRBD1. Per germline, CDR1 MNHNS and CDR2 SASEGT. V lost 5 bases, J lost 5 bases, and 9 bases stayed unmatched. The CDR3 contains 15 residues.